The rows below give T cell receptor beta chains drawn from one sample of a study of blood T cell repertoires in COVID-19. The assay was immunoSEQ multiplex PCR, and TCRdb's table has in-frame clones only and misses some. The sample has about 270,000 clones, around nine tenths seen once. The sequenced sample was peripheral blood. Receptors originate from a man in his forties or fifties who had recovered from COVID-19. Both conserved end residues are part of each CDR3. D genes are given only for firm matches. The size of a clone is reported for some rows only, either as once, few or many, or as a class for expanded clones.

D: .
V: TRBV7-3
size: .
length: 13
J: TRBJ1-1
CDR3: CASSKTGNTEAFF
DNA: TGTGCCAGCAGCAAGACAGGTAACACTGAAGCTTTCTTT

D: .
V: TRBV5-4
size: .
length: 15
J: TRBJ2-2
CDR3: CASSLSARNTGELFF
DNA: TGTGCCAGCAGCTTATCCGCGAGGAACACCGGGGAGCTGTTTTTT

D: .
V: TRBV6-2/TRBV6-3
size: few
length: 14
J: TRBJ1-2
CDR3: CASSYDSTYYGYTF
DNA: TGTGCCAGCAGTTACGACAGTACCTACTATGGCTACACCTTC

D: TRBD1
V: TRBV6-5
size: .
length: 15
J: TRBJ2-1
CDR3: CASSLTGTIYNEQFF
DNA: TGTGCCAGCAGCCTGACAGGGACGATCTACAATGAGCAGTTCTTC

D: TRBD1
V: TRBV11-3
size: once
length: 15
J: TRBJ2-5
CDR3: CASSLGRTGEETQYF
DNA: TGTGCCAGCAGCTTAGGAAGGACAGGGGAAGAGACCCAGTACTTC

D: TRBD1
V: TRBV7-2
size: .
length: 15
J: TRBJ1-3
CDR3: CASSLWTGEGNTIYF
DNA: TGTGCCAGCAGCCTATGGACAGGGGAAGGAAACACCATATATTTT

D: .
V: TRBV6-5
size: .
length: 12
J: TRBJ1-1
CDR3: CASGERLSEAFF
DNA: TGTGCCAGCGGGGAGAGACTGAGTGAAGCTTTCTTT

D: TRBD2
V: TRBV7-3
size: .
length: 17
J: TRBJ2-3
CDR3: CASSLRGSGRTTDTQYF
DNA: TGTGCCAGCAGCTTAAGGGGTAGCGGGAGAACCACAGATACGCAGTATTTT

D: .
V: TRBV5-1
size: .
length: 14
J: TRBJ2-3
CDR3: CASSKGLPTDTQYF
DNA: TGCGCCAGCAGCAAAGGACTCCCCACAGATACGCAGTATTTT

D: .
V: TRBV30
size: few
length: 13
J: TRBJ2-7
CDR3: CAWNPGLGYEQYF
DNA: TGTGCCTGGAACCCGGGATTGGGCTACGAGCAGTACTTC

D: TRBD1
V: TRBV7-2
size: .
length: 15
J: TRBJ2-1
CDR3: CASSSTGTDYNEQFF
DNA: TGTGCCAGCAGCTCGACCGGGACAGACTACAATGAGCAGTTCTTC

D: TRBD2
V: TRBV14
size: .
length: 15
J: TRBJ2-1
CDR3: CASSRLAGDYNEQFF
DNA: TGTGCCAGCAGCCGATTAGCGGGGGACTACAATGAGCAGTTCTTC

D: .
V: TRBV7-9
size: .
length: 16
J: TRBJ2-7
CDR3: CASSFPVLTPTYEQYF
DNA: TGTGCCAGCAGCTTCCCCGTATTGACACCCACCTACGAGCAGTACTTC

D: .
V: TRBV7-3
size: .
length: 13
J: TRBJ2-1
CDR3: CASSSQGYNEQFF
DNA: TGTGCCAGCAGCTCCCAGGGTTACAATGAGCAGTTCTTC

D: TRBD2
V: TRBV15
size: few
length: 13
J: TRBJ2-2
CDR3: CATRRELYGELFF
DNA: TGTGCCACCCGGCGGGAGCTTTACGGGGAGCTGTTTTTT

D: TRBD2
V: TRBV11-2
size: once
length: 14
J: TRBJ2-3
CDR3: CASRGAGYTDTQYF
DNA: TGTGCCAGCCGGGGAGCGGGGTACACAGATACGCAGTATTTT

D: .
V: TRBV25-1
size: .
length: 13
J: TRBJ2-6
CDR3: CASSAQGANVLTF
DNA: TGTGCCAGCAGTGCCCAGGGGGCCAACGTCCTGACTTTC

D: TRBD1
V: TRBV5-6
size: .
length: 16
J: TRBJ1-4
CDR3: CASSAFDRGANEKLFF
DNA: TGTGCCAGCAGTGCATTCGACAGGGGGGCTAATGAAAAACTGTTTTTT

D: TRBD1
V: TRBV18
size: .
length: 15
J: TRBJ2-7
CDR3: CASSPQRTGVSEQYF
DNA: TGTGCCAGCTCCCCCCAAAGGACAGGGGTTTCTGAGCAGTACTTC

D: TRBD2
V: TRBV18
size: once
length: 19
J: TRBJ2-3
CDR3: CASSPRAILGLAATDTQYF
DNA: TGTGCCAGCTCACCACGGGCGATACTCGGACTAGCTGCTACAGATACGCAGTATTTT

D: .
V: TRBV11-3
size: .
length: 13
J: TRBJ2-2
CDR3: CATQGQEGGELFF
DNA: TGTGCCACGCAGGGGCAAGAGGGCGGGGAGCTGTTTTTT

D: TRBD2
V: TRBV2
size: once
length: 16
J: TRBJ2-7
CDR3: CASRGLAGLSSYEQYF
DNA: TGTGCCAGCAGGGGACTAGCGGGATTGAGCTCCTACGAGCAGTACTTC

D: .
V: TRBV7-2
size: .
length: 13
J: TRBJ2-1
CDR3: CASGRGGNNEQFF
DNA: TGTGCCAGCGGGAGGGGGGGCAACAATGAGCAGTTCTTC

D: .
V: TRBV30
size: .
length: 15
J: TRBJ2-1
CDR3: CAWSVLLGGKNEQFF
DNA: TGTGCCTGGAGTGTACTGTTAGGGGGAAAGAATGAGCAGTTCTTC

D: .
V: TRBV7-2
size: .
length: 14
J: TRBJ1-5
CDR3: CASSLRGGNQPQHF
DNA: TGTGCCAGCAGCCTGAGGGGGGGAAATCAGCCCCAGCATTTT

D: .
V: TRBV5-1
size: .
length: 13
J: TRBJ1-2
CDR3: CASSLGQIYGYTF
DNA: TGCGCCAGCAGCTTGGGACAGATCTATGGCTACACCTTC

D: .
V: TRBV6-2/TRBV6-3
size: .
length: 11
J: TRBJ2-3
CDR3: CASSTLYTQYF
DNA: TGTGCCAGCAGTACCCTATATACGCAGTATTTT

D: TRBD1
V: TRBV7-8
size: few
length: 16
J: TRBJ2-1
CDR3: CASSLGRDRAYNEQFF
DNA: TGTGCCAGCAGCTTAGGAAGGGACAGGGCGTACAATGAGCAGTTCTTC

D: .
V: TRBV6-4
size: .
length: 17
J: TRBJ1-4
CDR3: CASSDSKLGTVNEKLFF
DNA: TGTGCCAGCAGTGACTCAAAATTAGGGACTGTGAATGAAAAACTGTTTTTT

D: TRBD1
V: TRBV3-1/TRBV3-2
size: .
length: 17
J: TRBJ2-3
CDR3: CASSQGARGRFTDTQYF
DNA: TGTGCCAGCAGCCAAGGGGCTAGGGGGCGGTTCACAGATACGCAGTATTTT

D: .
V: TRBV2
size: .
length: 18
J: TRBJ1-4
CDR3: CASSERTPGGVSNEKLFF
DNA: TGTGCCAGCAGTGAGCGGACACCCGGAGGGGTATCTAATGAAAAACTGTTTTTT

D: TRBD2
V: TRBV10-3
size: .
length: 16
J: TRBJ2-1
CDR3: CATRPSGRSIYNEQFF
DNA: TGTGCCACCCGGCCTAGCGGGAGGTCCATATACAATGAGCAGTTCTTC

D: TRBD2
V: TRBV14
size: .
length: 19
J: TRBJ2-5
CDR3: CASSQDLLGPTSSRGAQYF
DNA: TGTGCCAGCAGCCAAGATCTCCTGGGGCCTACCTCGAGTCGGGGGGCCCAGTACTTC

D: TRBD2
V: TRBV11-3
size: .
length: 17
J: TRBJ2-2
CDR3: CASSYVTSGTAAGELFF
DNA: TGTGCCAGCAGCTATGTGACTAGCGGGACTGCGGCCGGGGAGCTGTTTTTT

D: .
V: TRBV3-1/TRBV3-2
size: .
length: 14
J: TRBJ1-2
CDR3: CASSQDGAGYGYTF
DNA: TGTGCCAGCAGCCAAGATGGTGCAGGCTATGGCTACACCTTC

D: TRBD1
V: TRBV6-5
size: .
length: 15
J: TRBJ1-5
CDR3: CASSRGQGGSQPQHF
DNA: TGTGCCAGCAGTCGGGGACAGGGGGGGAGTCAGCCCCAGCATTTT

D: TRBD2
V: TRBV27
size: .
length: 15
J: TRBJ2-7
CDR3: CASSGAGSSSYEQYF
DNA: TGTGCCAGCAGTGGAGCGGGATCCAGCTCCTACGAGCAGTACTTC